Here is one T cell receptor (beta chain) with its context. None of the donors, who were healthy HIV-negative adults, had recently had acute infections or vaccinations. Both subsets, CD45RA+ naive and CD45RA-negative memory, were split from the CD4+ cells. The source of the sample is a study of shared clonotypes between healthy human individuals. Study overall: Per-donor plates numbered three CD4 naive, three CD4 memory, two CD8 naive and one CD8 memory.

At deep level, the assay was performed. Libraries were prepared by immunoSEQ multiplex PCR; TCRdb keeps only in-frame clonotypes and omits some of them. The data contain roughly 1,000,000 clones, approximately 78% of them singletons. Sequenced material: memory CD4+ T cells from PBMCs. Subset meaning: CD45RA-negative fraction. The TCR originated in a young man in good health. Some clones in this sample may be carry-over from other donors' samples.

The CDR3, as DNA: TGTGCCACCACCGAGTGGGCTAGCGGGACGAACACCGGGGAGCTGTTTTTT. Its translation: CATTEWASGTNTGELFF. The chain carries TRBV10-3 and TRBJ2-2; TRBD2 matches 9 bases. Germline V gene data show CDR1 as ENHRY and CDR2 as SYGVKD. V shed 10 bases, J shed 0 bases, and the junction held 12 bases outside the gene matches. The CDR3 spans 17 residues.